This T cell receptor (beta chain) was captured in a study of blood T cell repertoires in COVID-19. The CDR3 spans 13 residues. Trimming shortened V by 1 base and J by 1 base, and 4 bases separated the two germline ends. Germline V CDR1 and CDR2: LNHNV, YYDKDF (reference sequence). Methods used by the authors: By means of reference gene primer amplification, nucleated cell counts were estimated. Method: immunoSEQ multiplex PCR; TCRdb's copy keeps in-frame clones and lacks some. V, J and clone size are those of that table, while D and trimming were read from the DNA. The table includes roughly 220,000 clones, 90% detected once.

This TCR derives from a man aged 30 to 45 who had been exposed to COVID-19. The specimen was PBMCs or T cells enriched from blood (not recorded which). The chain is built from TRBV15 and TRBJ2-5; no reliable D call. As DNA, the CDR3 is TGTGCCACCAGCAGAGCAGTCCAAGAGACCCAGTACTTC. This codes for CATSRAVQETQYF.